This T cell receptor (beta chain) was captured by sequencing in a study of blood T cell repertoires in COVID-19. Across the whole study: Spain, Italy and the United States supplied samples that represented acute and convalescent COVID-19.

The CDR3 is made up of 14 amino acids. Trimming cost V 8 bases and J 0 bases, with 11 bases left between them. Germline CDR1 is SGHAT and CDR2 is FQNNGV. As processed by the authors: Reference gene primer amplification yielded estimated nucleated cell counts. Assay: immunoSEQ multiplex PCR; the TCRdb copy retains only in-frame clones and omits some. V and J calls and clone size are given by that table; D and trimming were obtained from the DNA. The sample has more than 200,000 clones; over 80% are singletons. The genes are TRBV11-2 and TRBJ1-3; D is uncertain. The clonotype originates from a man in his forties or fifties with acute or convalescent COVID-19. Sequencing input: peripheral blood. The DNA for the CDR3 is TGTGCCAGCGGCTCCCTCGGCTCTGGAAACACCATATATTTT. This gives the protein CASGSLGSGNTIYF.